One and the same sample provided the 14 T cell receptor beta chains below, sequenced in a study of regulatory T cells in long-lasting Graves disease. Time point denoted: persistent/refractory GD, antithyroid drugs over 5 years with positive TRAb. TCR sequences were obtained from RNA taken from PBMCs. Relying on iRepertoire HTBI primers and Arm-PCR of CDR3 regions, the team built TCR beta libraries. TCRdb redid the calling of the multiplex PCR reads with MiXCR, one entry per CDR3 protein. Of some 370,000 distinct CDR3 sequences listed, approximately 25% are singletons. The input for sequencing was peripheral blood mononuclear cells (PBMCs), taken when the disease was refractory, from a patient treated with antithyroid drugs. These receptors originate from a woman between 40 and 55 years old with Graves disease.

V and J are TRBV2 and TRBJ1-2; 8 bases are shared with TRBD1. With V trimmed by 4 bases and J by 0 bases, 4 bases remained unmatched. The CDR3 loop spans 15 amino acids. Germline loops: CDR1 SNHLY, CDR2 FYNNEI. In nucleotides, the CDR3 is TGTGCCAGCAGTGGGACAGGGCGATCTAACTATGGCTACACCTTC. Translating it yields CASSGTGRSNYGYTF.

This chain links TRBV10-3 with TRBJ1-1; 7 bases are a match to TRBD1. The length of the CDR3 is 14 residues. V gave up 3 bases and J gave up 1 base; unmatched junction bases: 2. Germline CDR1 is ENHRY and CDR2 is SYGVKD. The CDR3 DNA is TGTGCCATCAGTGACCGGACAGGGAACACTGAAGCTTTCTTT. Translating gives CAISDRTGNTEAFF.

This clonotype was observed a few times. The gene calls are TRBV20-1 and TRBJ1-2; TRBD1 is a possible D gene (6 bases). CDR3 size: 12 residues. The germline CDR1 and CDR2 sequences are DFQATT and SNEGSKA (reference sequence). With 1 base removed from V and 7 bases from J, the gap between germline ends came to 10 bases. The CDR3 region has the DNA TGCAGTGCTAGAGGGCCAGGGGCTGGCTACACCTTC. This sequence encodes CSARGPGAGYTF.

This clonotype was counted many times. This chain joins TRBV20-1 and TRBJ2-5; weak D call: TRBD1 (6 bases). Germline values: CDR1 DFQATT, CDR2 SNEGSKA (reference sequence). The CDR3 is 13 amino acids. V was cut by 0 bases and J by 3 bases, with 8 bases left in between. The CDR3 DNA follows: TGCAGTGCTAGAGACAGGGGCAAAGAGACCCAGTACTTC. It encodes CSARDRGKETQYF.

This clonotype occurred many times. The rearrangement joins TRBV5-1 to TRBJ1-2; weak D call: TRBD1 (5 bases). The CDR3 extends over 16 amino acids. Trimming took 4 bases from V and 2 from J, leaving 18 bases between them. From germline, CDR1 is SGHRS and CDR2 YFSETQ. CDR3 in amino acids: CASSRNPGTENYGYTF. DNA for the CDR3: TGCGCCAGCAGCCGGAACCCCGGGACTGAAAACTATGGCTACACCTTC.

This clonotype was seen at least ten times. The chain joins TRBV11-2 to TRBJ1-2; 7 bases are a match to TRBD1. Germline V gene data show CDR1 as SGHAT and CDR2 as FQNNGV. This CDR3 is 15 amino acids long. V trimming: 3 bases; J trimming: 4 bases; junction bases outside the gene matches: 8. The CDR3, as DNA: TGTGCCAGCAGCTTGGCGGAGGGGACAGTCTATGGCTACACCTTC. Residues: CASSLAEGTVYGYTF.

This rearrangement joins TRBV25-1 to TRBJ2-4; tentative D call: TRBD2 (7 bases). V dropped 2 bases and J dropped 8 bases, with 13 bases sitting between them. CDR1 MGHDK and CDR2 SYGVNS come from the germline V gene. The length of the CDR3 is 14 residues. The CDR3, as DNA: TGTGCCAGCAGTGAAGGGAGGGGGATATACATTCAGTACTTC. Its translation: CASSEGRGIYIQYF.

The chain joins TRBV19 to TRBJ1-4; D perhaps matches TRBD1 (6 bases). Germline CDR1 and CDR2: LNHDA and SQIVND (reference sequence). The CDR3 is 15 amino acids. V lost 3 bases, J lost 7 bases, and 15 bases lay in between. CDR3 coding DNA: TGTGCCAGTAGTATTTACGGGACATCGGGTGAAAAACTGTTTTTT. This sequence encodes CASSIYGTSGEKLFF.

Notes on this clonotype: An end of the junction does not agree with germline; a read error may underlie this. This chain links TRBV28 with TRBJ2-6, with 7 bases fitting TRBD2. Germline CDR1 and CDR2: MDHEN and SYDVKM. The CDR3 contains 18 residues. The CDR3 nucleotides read TGTGCCAGCAGTTTGGGCTCAGCGGGAATCTCTGAGGCCAACGTCCTGACTTTC. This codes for CASSLGSAGISEANVLTF.

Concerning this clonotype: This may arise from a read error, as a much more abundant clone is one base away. CDR3 in DNA: TGCAGTGCTAGAGATTTGGGGGTGACCCAGTACTTC. Amino acids: CSARDLGVTQYF. The chain uses TRBV20-1 and TRBJ2-5; D is perhaps TRBD1 or TRBD2 (5 bases each). V lost 0 bases, J lost 7 bases, and 9 bases lay in between. The CDR3 contains 12 residues. Germline CDR1 and CDR2: DFQATT and SNEGSKA (reference sequence).

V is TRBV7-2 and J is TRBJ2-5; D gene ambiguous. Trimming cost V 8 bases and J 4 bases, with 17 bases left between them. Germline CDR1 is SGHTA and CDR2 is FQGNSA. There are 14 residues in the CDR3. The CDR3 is CASRPSVAGETQYF. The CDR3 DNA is TGTGCCAGCCGGCCTAGTGTAGCAGGAGAGACCCAGTACTTC.

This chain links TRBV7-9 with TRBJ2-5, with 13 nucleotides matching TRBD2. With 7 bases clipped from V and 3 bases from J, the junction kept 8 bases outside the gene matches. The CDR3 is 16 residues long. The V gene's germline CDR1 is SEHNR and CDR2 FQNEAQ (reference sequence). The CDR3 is CASINLGLAGEETQYF. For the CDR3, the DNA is TGTGCCAGCATCAACCTCGGACTAGCGGGAGAAGAGACCCAGTACTTC.

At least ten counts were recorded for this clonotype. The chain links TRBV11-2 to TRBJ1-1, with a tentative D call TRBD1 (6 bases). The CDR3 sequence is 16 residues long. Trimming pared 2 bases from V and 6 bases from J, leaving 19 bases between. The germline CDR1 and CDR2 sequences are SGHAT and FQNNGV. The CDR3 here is CASSLIGGTGTAEAFF. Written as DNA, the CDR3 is TGTGCCAGCAGCTTAATAGGGGGGACGGGGACGGCTGAAGCTTTCTTT.

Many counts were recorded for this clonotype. CDR3 sequence reads: CASSGQGGEKLFF. The CDR3 DNA reads as TGCGCCAGCAGCGGACAGGGGGGTGAAAAACTGTTTTTT. This chain uses TRBV5-1 with TRBJ1-4; 10 nucleotides match TRBD1. The CDR3 has 13 amino acids. J was trimmed by 7 bases and V by 4 bases; bases with no gene match: 1. The germline gives CDR1 SGHRS, CDR2 YFSETQ.